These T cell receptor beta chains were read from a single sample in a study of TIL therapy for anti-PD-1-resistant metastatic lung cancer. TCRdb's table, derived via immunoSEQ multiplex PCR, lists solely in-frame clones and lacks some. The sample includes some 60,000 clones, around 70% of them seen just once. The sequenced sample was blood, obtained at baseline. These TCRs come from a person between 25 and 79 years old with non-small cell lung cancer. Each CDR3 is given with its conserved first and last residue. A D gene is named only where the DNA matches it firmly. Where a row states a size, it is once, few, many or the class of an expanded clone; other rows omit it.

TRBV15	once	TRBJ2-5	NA	TGTGCCACCAGCGGCCAGTTGTCAGGGGCTTGGGAGACCCAGTACTTC	CATSGQLSGAWETQYF
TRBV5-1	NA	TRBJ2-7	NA	TGCGCCAGCAGCCCAGCCGGGTGGGCGCTAATAAAATACGAGCAGTACTTC	CASSPAGWALIKYEQYF
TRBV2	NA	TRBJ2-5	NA	TGTGCCAGCAGTTACGGACAGATAGAGACCCAGTACTTC	CASSYGQIETQYF
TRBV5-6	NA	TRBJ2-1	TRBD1	TGTGCCAGCAGTTCCACAGGGGCCAGCTCCTACAATGAGCAGTTCTTC	CASSSTGASSYNEQFF
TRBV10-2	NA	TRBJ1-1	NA	TGCGCCAGCAGGGGGGACGGGGGCACTGAAGCTTTCTTT	CASRGDGGTEAFF
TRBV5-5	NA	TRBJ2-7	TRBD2	TGTGCCAGCAGCCTCCGGGCGGGAGGATGGGACGAGCAGTACTTC	CASSLRAGGWDEQYF
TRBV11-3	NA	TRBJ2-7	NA	TGTGCCAGCAGCTCGCCGAGGCTGAGGGAGCAGTACTTC	CASSSPRLREQYF
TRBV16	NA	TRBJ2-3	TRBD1	TGTGCCAGCAGCCAAGGGACAGGGCTGGTCGCGCAGTATTTT	CASSQGTGLVAQYF
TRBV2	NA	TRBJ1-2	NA	TGTGCCAGCACGGCTACGGGGATAGGCTACACCTTC	CASTATGIGYTF
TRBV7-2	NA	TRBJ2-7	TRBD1	TGTGCCAGCAGCTTCGGGACAGGGAACTACGAGCAGTACTTC	CASSFGTGNYEQYF
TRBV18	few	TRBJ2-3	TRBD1	TGTGCCAGCTCATTAGAAGGGGACAGTCGCACAGATACGCAGTATTTT	CASSLEGDSRTDTQYF
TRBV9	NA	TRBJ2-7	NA	TGTGCCAGCAGCGCCGACCAGGGTCCCTCGATCTCCTACGAGCAGTACTTC	CASSADQGPSISYEQYF
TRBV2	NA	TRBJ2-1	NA	TGTGCCAGCAGGGGTACCACCAGGGTTAAGCAGTTCTTC	CASRGTTRVKQFF
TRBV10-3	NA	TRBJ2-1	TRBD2	TGTGCCATCACCTCCGGGACTAGCGGGTCCAACTCCTACAATGAGCAGTTCTTC	CAITSGTSGSNSYNEQFF
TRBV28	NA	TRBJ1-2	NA	TGTGCCAGCAGTTTATACTCAGGGGAGGGGGGCTACACCTTC	CASSLYSGEGGYTF
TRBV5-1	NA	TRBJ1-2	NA	TGCGCCAGCAGCCTCGACACATATGGCTACACCTTC	CASSLDTYGYTF